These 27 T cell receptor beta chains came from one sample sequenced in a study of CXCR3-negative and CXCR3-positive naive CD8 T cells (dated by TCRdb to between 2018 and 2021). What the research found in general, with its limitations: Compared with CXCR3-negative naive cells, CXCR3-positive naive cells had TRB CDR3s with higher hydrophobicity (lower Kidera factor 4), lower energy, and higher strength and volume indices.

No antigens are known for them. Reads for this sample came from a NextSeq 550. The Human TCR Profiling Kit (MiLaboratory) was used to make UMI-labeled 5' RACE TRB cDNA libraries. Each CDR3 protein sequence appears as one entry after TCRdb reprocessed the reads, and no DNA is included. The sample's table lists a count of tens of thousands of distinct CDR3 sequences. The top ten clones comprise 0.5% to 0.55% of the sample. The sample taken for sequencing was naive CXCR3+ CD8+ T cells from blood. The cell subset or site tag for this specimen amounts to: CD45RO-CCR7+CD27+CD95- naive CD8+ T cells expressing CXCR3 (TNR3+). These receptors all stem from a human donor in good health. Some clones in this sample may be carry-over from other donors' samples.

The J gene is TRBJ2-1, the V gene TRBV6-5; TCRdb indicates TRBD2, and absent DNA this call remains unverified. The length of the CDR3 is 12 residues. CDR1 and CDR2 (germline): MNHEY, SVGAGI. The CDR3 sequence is CASSPSVGEQFF.

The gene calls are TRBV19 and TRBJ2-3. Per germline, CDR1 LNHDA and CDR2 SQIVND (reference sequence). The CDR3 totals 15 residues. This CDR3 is CASSLGLFSTDTQYF.

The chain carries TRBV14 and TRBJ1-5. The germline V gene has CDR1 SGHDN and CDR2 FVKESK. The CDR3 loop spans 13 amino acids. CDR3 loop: CASSQDRRQPQHF. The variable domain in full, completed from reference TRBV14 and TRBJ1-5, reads EAGVTQFPSHSVIEKGQTVTLRCDPISGHDNLYWYRRVMGKEIKFLLHFVKESKQDESGMPNNRFLAERTGGTYSTLKVQPAELEDSGVYFCASSQDRRQPQHFGDGTRLSIL.

CDR3 loop: CASSGNMAANTEAFF. The chain joins TRBV9 to TRBJ1-1. The CDR3 loop spans 15 amino acids. The germline V gene has CDR1 SGDLS and CDR2 YYNGEE.

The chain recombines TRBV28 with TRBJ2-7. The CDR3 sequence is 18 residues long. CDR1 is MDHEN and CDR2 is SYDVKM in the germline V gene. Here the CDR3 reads CASSSQASENTKPYEQYF.

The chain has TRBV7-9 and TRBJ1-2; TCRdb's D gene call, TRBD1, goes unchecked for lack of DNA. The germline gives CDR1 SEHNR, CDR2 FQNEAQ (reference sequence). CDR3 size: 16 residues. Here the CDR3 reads CASSEGQGDYLYGYTF.

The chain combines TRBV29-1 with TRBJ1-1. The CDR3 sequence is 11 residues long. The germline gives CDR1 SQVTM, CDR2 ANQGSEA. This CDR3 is CSGMGYTEAFF.

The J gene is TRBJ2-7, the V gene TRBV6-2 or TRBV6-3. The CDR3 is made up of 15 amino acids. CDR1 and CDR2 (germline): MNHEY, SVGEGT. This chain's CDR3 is CASSYSGSAAAEQYF.

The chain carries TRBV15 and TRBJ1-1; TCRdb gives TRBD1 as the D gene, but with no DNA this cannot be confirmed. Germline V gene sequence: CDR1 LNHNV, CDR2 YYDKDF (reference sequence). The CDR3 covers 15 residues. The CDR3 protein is CATSRAGLLNTEAFF.

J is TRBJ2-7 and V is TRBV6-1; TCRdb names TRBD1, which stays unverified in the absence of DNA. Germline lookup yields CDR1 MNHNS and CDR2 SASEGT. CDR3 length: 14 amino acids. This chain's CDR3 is CASSPGRNSYEQYF.

This CDR3 reads CASSLVGSDTQYF. This chain connects TRBV5-1 to TRBJ2-3. CDR1 and CDR2 from the germline V gene are SGHRS and YFSETQ. The CDR3 length is 13 residues.

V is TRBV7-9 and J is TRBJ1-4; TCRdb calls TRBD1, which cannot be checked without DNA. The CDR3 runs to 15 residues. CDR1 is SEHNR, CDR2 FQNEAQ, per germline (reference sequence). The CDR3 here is CASSSPDREKEKLFF.

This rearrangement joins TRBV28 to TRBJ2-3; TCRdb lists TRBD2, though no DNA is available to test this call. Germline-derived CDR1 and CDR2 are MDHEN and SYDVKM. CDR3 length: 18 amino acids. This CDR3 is CASSSPSSGGADTDTQYF.

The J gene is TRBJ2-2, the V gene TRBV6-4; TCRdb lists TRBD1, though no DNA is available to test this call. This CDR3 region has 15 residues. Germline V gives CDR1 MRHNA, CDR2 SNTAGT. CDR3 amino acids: CASSDVPGNTGELFF.

CDR3: CASSLLQSNQPQHF. This chain connects TRBV12-3 or TRBV12-4 to TRBJ1-5. This CDR3 has 14 amino acids.

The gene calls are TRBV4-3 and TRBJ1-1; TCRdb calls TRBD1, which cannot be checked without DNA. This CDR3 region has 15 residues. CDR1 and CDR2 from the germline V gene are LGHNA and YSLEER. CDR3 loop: CASSQDFGGGTEAFF.

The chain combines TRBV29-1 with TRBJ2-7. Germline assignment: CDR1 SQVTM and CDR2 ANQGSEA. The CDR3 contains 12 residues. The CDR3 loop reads CSVGSDSYEQYF.

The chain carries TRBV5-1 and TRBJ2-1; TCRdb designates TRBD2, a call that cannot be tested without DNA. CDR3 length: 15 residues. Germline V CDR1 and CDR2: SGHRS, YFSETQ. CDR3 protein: CASSPLAGGYNEQFF.

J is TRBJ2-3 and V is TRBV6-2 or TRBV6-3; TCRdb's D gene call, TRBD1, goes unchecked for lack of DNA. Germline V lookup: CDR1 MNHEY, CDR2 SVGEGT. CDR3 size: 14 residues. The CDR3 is CASSYVRGSDTQYF.

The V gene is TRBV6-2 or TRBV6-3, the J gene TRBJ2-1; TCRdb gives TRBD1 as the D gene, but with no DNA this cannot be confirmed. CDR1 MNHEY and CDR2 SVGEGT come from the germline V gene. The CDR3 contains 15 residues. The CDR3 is CASSQDRGQGSEQFF.

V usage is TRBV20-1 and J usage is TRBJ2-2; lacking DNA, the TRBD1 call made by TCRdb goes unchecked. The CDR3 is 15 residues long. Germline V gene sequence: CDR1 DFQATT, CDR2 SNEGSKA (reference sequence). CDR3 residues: CSAIPSTGNTGELFF.

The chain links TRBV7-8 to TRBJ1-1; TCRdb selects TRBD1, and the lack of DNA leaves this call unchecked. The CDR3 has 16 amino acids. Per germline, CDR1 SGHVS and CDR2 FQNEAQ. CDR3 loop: CASSVARDSLNTEAFF.

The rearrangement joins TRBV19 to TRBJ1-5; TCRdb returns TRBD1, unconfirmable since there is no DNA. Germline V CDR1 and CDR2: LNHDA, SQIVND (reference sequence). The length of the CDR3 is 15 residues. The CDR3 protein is CASSPHRASNQPQHF.

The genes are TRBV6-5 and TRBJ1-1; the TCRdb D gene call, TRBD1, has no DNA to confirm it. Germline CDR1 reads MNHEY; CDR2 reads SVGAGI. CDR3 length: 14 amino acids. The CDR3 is CASSIRGMNTEAFF.

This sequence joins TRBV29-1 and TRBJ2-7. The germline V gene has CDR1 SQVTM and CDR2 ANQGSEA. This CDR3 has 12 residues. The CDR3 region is CSVEDLEWEQYF.

CDR3 sequence reads: CASSPWEASDEQYF. The chain has TRBV5-6 and TRBJ2-7; TCRdb selects TRBD2, and the lack of DNA leaves this call unchecked. The CDR3 covers 14 residues. Germline V gives CDR1 SGHDT, CDR2 YYEEEE. The variable domain in full, completed from reference TRBV5-6 and TRBJ2-7, reads DAGVTQSPTHLIKTRGQQVTLRCSPKSGHDTVSWYQQALGQGPQFIFQYYEEEERQRGNFPDRFSGHQFPNYSSELNVNALLLGDSALYLCASSPWEASDEQYFGPGTRLTVT.

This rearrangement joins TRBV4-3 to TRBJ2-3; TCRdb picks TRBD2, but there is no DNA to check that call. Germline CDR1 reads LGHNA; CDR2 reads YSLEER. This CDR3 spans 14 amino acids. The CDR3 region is CASSQEEGTDTQYF.